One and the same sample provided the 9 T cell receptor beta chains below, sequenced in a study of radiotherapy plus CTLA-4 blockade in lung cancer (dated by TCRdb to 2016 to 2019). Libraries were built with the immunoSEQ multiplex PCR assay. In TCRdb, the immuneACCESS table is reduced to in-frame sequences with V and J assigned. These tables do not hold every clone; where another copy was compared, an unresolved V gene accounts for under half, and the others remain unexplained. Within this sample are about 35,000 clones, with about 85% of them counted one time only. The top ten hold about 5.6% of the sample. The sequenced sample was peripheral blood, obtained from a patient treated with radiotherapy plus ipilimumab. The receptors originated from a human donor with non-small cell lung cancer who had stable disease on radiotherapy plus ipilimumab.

CDR3: CSVEDGAGGGYEQYF. Written as DNA, the CDR3 is TGCAGCGTTGAAGATGGGGCAGGGGGCGGGTACGAGCAGTACTTC. The chain carries TRBV29-1 and TRBJ2-7; TRBD1 matches 8 bases. J was trimmed by 4 bases and V by 0 bases; bases with no gene match: 8. In germline, CDR1 is SQVTM, CDR2 ANQGSEA. The CDR3 is made up of 15 amino acids.

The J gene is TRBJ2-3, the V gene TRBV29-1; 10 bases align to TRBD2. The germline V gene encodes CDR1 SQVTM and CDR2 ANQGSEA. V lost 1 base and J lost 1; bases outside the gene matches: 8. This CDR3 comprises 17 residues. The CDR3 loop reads CSVEVSGRASRTDTQYF. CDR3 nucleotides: TGCAGCGTTGAAGTAAGCGGGAGGGCCTCTCGCACAGATACGCAGTATTTT.

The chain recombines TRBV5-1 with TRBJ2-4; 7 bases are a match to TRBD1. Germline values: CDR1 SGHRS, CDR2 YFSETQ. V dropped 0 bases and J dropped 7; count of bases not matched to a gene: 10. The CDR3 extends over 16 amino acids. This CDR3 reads CASSLGNRDSRNIQYF. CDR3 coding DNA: TGCGCCAGCAGCTTGGGGAACCGGGACAGTCGGAACATTCAGTACTTC.

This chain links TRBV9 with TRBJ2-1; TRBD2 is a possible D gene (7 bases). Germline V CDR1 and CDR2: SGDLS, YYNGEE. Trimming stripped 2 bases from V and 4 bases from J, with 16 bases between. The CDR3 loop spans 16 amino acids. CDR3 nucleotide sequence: TGTGCCAGCAGCGTGGTATCGAGCGGGACATACAATGAGCAGTTCTTC. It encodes CASSVVSSGTYNEQFF. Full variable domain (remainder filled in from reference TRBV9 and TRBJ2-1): DSGVTQTPKHLITATGQRVTLRCSPRSGDLSVYWYQQSLDQGLQFLIQYYNGEERAKGNILERFSAQQFPDLHSELNLSSLELGDSALYFCASSVVSSGTYNEQFFGPGTRLTVL.

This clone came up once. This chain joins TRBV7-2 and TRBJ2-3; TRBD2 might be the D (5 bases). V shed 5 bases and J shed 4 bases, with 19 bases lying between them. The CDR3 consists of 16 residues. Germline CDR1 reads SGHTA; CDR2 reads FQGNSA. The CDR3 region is CASSPRLGSVADTQYF. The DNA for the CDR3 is TGTGCCAGCAGCCCCCGGTTGGGTAGCGTGGCAGATACGCAGTATTTT.

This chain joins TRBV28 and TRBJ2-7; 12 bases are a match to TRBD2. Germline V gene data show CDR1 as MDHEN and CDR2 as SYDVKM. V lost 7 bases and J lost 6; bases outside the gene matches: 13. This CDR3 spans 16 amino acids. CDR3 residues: CASTEIRTSGTPEQYF. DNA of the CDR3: TGTGCCAGCACCGAAATCCGGACTAGCGGGACTCCCGAGCAGTACTTC.

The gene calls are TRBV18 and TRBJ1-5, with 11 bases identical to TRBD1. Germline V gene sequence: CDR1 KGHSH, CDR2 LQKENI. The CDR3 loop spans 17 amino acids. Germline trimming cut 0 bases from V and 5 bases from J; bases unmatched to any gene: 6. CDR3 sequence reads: CASSPPWTGGEDQPQHF. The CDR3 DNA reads TGTGCCAGCTCACCACCGTGGACAGGGGGCGAAGATCAGCCCCAGCATTTT.

As DNA, the CDR3 is TGTGCCAGCTCACCACCTTCTCTAGCGGGAGGGATAAACAATGAGCAGTTCTTC. It yields the protein CASSPPSLAGGINNEQFF. V is TRBV18 and J is TRBJ2-1; TRBD2 matches 12 bases. Germline assignment: CDR1 KGHSH and CDR2 LQKENI. This CDR3 contains 18 residues. Trimming took 0 bases from V and 5 from J; bases not matched to a gene: 8.

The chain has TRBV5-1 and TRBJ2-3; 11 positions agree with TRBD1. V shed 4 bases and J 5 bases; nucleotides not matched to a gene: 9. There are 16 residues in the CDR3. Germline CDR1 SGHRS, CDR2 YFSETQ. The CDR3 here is CASSPGTGGSVDTQYF. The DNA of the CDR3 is TGCGCCAGCAGCCCGGGGACAGGGGGAAGTGTAGATACGCAGTATTTT.